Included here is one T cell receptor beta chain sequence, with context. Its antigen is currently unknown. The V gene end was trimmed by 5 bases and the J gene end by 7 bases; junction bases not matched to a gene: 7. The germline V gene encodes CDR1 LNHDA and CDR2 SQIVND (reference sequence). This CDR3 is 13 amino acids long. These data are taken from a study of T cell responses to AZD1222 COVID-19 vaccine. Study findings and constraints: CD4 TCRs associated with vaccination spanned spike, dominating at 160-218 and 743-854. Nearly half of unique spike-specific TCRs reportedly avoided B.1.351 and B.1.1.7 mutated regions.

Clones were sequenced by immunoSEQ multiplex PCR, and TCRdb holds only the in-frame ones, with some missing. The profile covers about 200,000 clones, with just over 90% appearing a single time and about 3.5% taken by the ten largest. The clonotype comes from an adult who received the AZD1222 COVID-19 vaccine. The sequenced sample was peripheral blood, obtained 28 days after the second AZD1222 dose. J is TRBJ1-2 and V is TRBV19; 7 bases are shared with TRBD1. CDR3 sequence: CASSHRQGGGYTF. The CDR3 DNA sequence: TGTGCCAGTAGTCACCGACAGGGCGGTGGCTACACCTTC.